Following are 5 T cell receptor beta chains from one sample sequenced in a study of T cell repertoires in cytomegalovirus infection. TCRdb re-analysed the reads in MiXCR, keeping a single row per CDR3 protein. The sample has fewer than 250,000 distinct CDR3 sequences; about 12% are singletons. Sequences were obtained from PBMCs. Receptors were obtained from a human donor in good health (CMV status not recorded). Some clones in this sample may be carry-over from other donors' samples.

This clonotype appeared many times. The chain joins TRBV19 to TRBJ2-5; a weak D match, TRBD2 (6 bases). The CDR3 contains 14 residues. In germline, CDR1 is LNHDA, CDR2 SQIVND (reference sequence). The germline V and J ends were trimmed by 5 bases and 5 bases, with 15 bases remaining between them. As DNA, the CDR3 is TGTGCCAGTAGTCCGGAGACCCGGGGGGAGACCCAGTACTTC. The encoded protein is CASSPETRGETQYF.

This clonotype was seen at least ten times. The rearrangement uses TRBV6-1 and TRBJ1-3; D unclear. This CDR3 is 14 amino acids long. Trimming cost V 11 bases and J 0 bases, with 14 bases left between them. The germline V gene has CDR1 MNHNS and CDR2 SASEGT. Here the CDR3 DNA reads TGTGCCTCCCAGGAGGGCTACTCTGGAAACACCATATATTTT. Translation: CASQEGYSGNTIYF.

This clonotype was picked up a small number of times. The rearrangement links TRBV5-1 to TRBJ1-2, with TRBD1 as a possible D gene (5 bases). Trimming took 4 bases from V and 7 from J, leaving 11 bases between them. The CDR3 runs to 12 residues. Germline V CDR1 and CDR2: SGHRS, YFSETQ. CDR3 amino acids: CASSTPGVGYTF. The CDR3 DNA reads as TGCGCCAGCAGCACACCGGGGGTTGGCTACACCTTC.

The chain carries TRBV25-1 and TRBJ2-7; 10 bases align to TRBD2. The germline gives CDR1 MGHDK, CDR2 SYGVNS. V was clipped by 8 bases and J by 5 bases; unmatched bases: 12. The CDR3 covers 15 residues. This CDR3 is CASVKGLARGDEQYF. The DNA of the CDR3 is TGTGCCAGCGTAAAGGGACTAGCGAGGGGTGACGAGCAGTACTTC.

This chain uses TRBV12-3 or TRBV12-4 with TRBJ1-4, with 7 bases matching TRBD1. The CDR3 is 15 residues long. After removal of 5 bases from V and 8 bases from J, the junction contained 11 bases not matched to a gene. The CDR3 is CASSRGGGGEEKLFF. The DNA for the CDR3 is TGTGCCAGCAGTCGAGGAGGGGGCGGTGAGGAAAAACTGTTTTTT.